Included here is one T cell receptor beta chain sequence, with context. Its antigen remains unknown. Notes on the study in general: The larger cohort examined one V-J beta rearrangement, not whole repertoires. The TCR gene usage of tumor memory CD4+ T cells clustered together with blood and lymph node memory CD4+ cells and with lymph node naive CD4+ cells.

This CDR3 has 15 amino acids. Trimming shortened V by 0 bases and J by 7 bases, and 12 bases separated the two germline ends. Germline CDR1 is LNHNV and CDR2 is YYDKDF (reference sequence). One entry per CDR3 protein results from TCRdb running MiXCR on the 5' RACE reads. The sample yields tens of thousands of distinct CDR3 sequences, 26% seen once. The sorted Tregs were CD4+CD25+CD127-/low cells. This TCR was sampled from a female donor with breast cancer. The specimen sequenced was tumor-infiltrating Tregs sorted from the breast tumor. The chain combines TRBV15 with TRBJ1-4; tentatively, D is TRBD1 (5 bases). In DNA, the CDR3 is TGTGCCACCAGCAGAGACAGGGCGGAGGGTGAAAAACTGTTTTTT. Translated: CATSRDRAEGEKLFF.